This T cell receptor (beta chain) was documented in a study of blood T cell repertoires in COVID-19. Study-wide context: Specimens from acute and convalescent COVID-19 originated in the United States, Italy and Spain. PBMCs, B-cell-depleted T cells, or T cells were the source of the cDNA or gDNA that made up the material.

In the authors' workflow: For nucleated cells, counts were estimated from reference gene primer amplification. Some clones are missing from TCRdb's copy, which holds only in-frame ones; the method was immunoSEQ multiplex PCR. V and J calls and clone size come straight from that table; D and trimming were deduced from the DNA. The repertoire consists of 95,000 to 150,000 clones, with roughly 87% occurring once and the leading ten covering 11%. Losses at the gene ends were 6 bases for V and 2 bases for J; bases not matched to a gene: 10. Germline-derived CDR1 and CDR2 are SGHVS and FQNEAQ. The CDR3 is 15 amino acids.

This sequence was found in a man older than 75 with acute or convalescent COVID-19. The chain employs TRBV7-8 and TRBJ2-7; 7 bases agree with TRBD1. The sequenced material came from peripheral blood. The CDR3 DNA follows: TGTGCCAGCAGACCGACAGGGAACAGGCCCTACGAGCAGTACTTC. Protein: CASRPTGNRPYEQYF.